This T cell receptor (beta chain) was profiled in a study of T cells in Graves' hyperthyroidism and ophthalmopathy. Thyroid ultrasound, orbital computed tomography, clinical symptoms, and serum thyroxine and TRAb underpinned diagnoses. Amplified regions were TCR beta CDR3 sequences from RNA transcripts. Initially, a first-round RT-PCR of the TCR CDR3 employed the HTBI primer set. TCRdb independently ran MiXCR on the multiplex PCR reads; one entry per CDR3 protein. The table lists approximately 590,000 distinct CDR3 sequences, just over 45% of them singletons. Germline V gives CDR1 SGDLS, CDR2 YYNGEE. The CDR3 has 15 residues. Trimming took 3 bases from V and 1 from J; bases not matched to a gene: 3.

This receptor was identified in a woman aged 18-35 years with Graves' hyperthyroidism. This chain joins TRBV9 and TRBJ2-5, with 10 bases aligning to TRBD2. Sequenced sample: peripheral blood or thyroid tissue (not recorded which). CDR3 sequence reads: CASSALAGAQETQYF. CDR3 nucleotides: TGTGCCAGCAGCGCCCTAGCGGGGGCCCAAGAGACCCAGTACTTC.